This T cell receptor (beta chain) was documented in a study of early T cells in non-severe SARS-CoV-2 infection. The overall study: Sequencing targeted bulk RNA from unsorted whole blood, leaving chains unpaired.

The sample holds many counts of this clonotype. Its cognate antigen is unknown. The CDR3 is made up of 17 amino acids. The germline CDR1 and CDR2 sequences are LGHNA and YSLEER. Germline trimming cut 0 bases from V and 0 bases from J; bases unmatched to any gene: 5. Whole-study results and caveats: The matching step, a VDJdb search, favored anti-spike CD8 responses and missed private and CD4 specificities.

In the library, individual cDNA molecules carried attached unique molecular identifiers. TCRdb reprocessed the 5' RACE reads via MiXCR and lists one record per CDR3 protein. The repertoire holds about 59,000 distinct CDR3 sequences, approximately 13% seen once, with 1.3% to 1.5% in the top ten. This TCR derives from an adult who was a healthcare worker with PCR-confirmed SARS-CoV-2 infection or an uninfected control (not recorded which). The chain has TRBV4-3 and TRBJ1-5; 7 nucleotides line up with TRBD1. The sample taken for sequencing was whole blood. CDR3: CASSQDLGGLSNQPQHF. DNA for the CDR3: TGCGCCAGCAGCCAAGACTTAGGGGGCCTTAGCAATCAGCCCCAGCATTTT.